One and the same sample provided the 22 T cell receptor beta chains below, sequenced in a study of blood T cells in healthy people across ages. It was with a sample-barcoded 5' primer and a J-beta primer mix that a second PCR of about 6 to 12 cycles was run. TCRdb fed the 5' RACE reads into MiXCR, producing one record per CDR3 protein. The repertoire has 1.5 million to 2 million distinct CDR3 sequences, about 49% of them found once; the top ten carry 2.1%. Sequences were obtained from blood. Receptor source: a woman aged 40-49 years in good health.

The CDR3 region has the DNA TGTGCCAGCAGCCAGGACACGAGGAGCTCCTACGAGCAGTACTTC. Amino acid sequence: CASSQDTRSSYEQYF. The genes are TRBV4-2 and TRBJ2-7; D may be TRBD1 (5 bases). The CDR3 is 15 amino acids. Looked up from germline, CDR1 is LGHNA and CDR2 is YNFKEQ. V dropped 3 bases and J dropped 0 bases, with 12 bases sitting between them.

CDR3 bases: TGTGCCAGCAGCTTAGGTGCTAGCGGGGGGGCAGCTACGCAGTATTTT. Translation gives CASSLGASGGAATQYF. The chain recombines TRBV7-2 with TRBJ2-3; 12 bases are shared with TRBD2. The CDR3 length is 16 residues. V gave up 1 base and J gave up 8 bases; unmatched junction bases: 7. Germline V gene data show CDR1 as SGHTA and CDR2 as FQGNSA.

The chain combines TRBV3-1 with TRBJ2-3, with 11 bases that match TRBD2. J lost 7 bases, V lost 0 bases, and 12 bases had no gene match. This CDR3 comprises 18 residues. From germline, CDR1 is LGHDT and CDR2 YNNKEL (reference sequence). CDR3 in amino acids: CASSQELAGDFVVNTQYF. CDR3 bases: TGTGCCAGCAGCCAAGAACTAGCGGGGGACTTCGTGGTAAATACGCAGTATTTT.

The genes are TRBV4-1 and TRBJ2-3; 7 nucleotides align to TRBD2. This CDR3 is 16 amino acids long. J lost 5 bases, V lost 1 base, and 9 bases had no gene match. CDR1 and CDR2 from the germline V gene are MGHRA and YSYEKL. The CDR3 protein is CASSQGGGLEGDTQYF. The CDR3 region has the DNA TGCGCCAGCAGCCAAGGGGGGGGTCTCGAGGGAGATACGCAGTATTTT.

V gene TRBV20-1 combines with J gene TRBJ2-5; 8 bases match TRBD2. Germline V gene lookup returns CDR1 DFQATT and CDR2 SNEGSKA (reference sequence). There are 15 residues in the CDR3. V shed 1 base and J 11 bases; nucleotides not matched to a gene: 15. CDR3 sequence reads: CSARVIRTSLDEQYF. CDR3 DNA: TGCAGTGCTAGAGTTATCAGGACTAGCCTAGATGAGCAGTACTTC.

J is TRBJ2-5 and V is TRBV4-2; possibly TRBD2 for D (5 bases). V lost 5 bases and J lost 1, with 14 bases in between. The CDR3 has 15 residues. Germline-derived CDR1 and CDR2 are LGHNA and YNFKEQ. The CDR3: CASSSAGVLQETQYF. CDR3 bases: TGTGCCAGCAGCTCGGCCGGGGTACTCCAAGAGACCCAGTACTTC.

The V gene is TRBV5-1, the J gene TRBJ2-3; D is unresolved. Germline V lookup: CDR1 SGHRS, CDR2 YFSETQ. V was clipped by 4 bases and J by 3 bases, with 12 bases between them. This CDR3 comprises 14 residues. DNA of the CDR3: TGCGCCAGCAGCCCGATGACGGTGACAGATACGCAGTATTTT. Translated, it gives CASSPMTVTDTQYF.

The V call is TRBV11-2, the J call TRBJ2-7, with D perhaps TRBD1 or TRBD2 (5 bases each). Looked up from germline, CDR1 is SGHAT and CDR2 is FQNNGV. The CDR3 spans 14 residues. Between the trimmed V and J ends, which lost 5 bases and 5 bases, there was a span of 16 bases. The CDR3 sequence is CASSTNAEGHEQYF. CDR3 coding DNA: TGTGCCAGCAGCACTAATGCCGAGGGGCACGAGCAGTACTTC.

This clonotype has more than one count but fewer than ten. V gene TRBV20-1 combines with J gene TRBJ2-3, with 12 bases matching TRBD1. The CDR3 has 16 residues. Per the germline V gene, CDR1 is DFQATT and CDR2 is SNEGSKA (reference sequence). Trimming removed 4 bases from V and 4 bases from J; junction bases left unmatched: 9. CDR3 region: CSANFPGQGASDTQYF. As DNA, the CDR3 is TGCAGTGCTAACTTTCCGGGACAGGGGGCGTCAGATACGCAGTATTTT.

V and J are TRBV10-3 and TRBJ2-3, with 9 bases fitting TRBD1. With V trimmed by 11 bases and J by 3 bases, 12 bases remained unmatched. Germline V gene data show CDR1 as ENHRY and CDR2 as SYGVKD. The length of the CDR3 is 15 residues. CDR3 in amino acids: CASPSGTGRTDTQYF. CDR3 sequence (DNA): TGTGCCTCACCGTCCGGGACAGGGAGAACAGATACGCAGTATTTT.

This clonotype was detected ten times or more. The gene calls are TRBV20-1 and TRBJ1-2, with D possibly being TRBD1 (5 bases). This CDR3 is built from 13 residues. CDR1 is DFQATT and CDR2 is SNEGSKA in the germline V gene (reference sequence). Deletions cut 3 bases from V and 3 bases from J, with 11 bases between. CDR3 sequence reads: CSARWGSDYGYTF. CDR3 bases: TGCAGTGCTAGGTGGGGGTCGGACTATGGCTACACCTTC.

For the CDR3, the DNA is TGCGCCAGCAGCGAGACAGGGGGCAGGCAGCCCCAGCATTTT. Translation: CASSETGGRQPQHF. The chain couples TRBV5-1 to TRBJ1-5; the match to TRBD1 covers 10 bases. There are 14 residues in the CDR3. The germline V gene has CDR1 SGHRS and CDR2 YFSETQ. With 4 bases clipped from V and 7 bases from J, the junction kept 5 bases outside the gene matches. Full variable domain (outside the CDR3, taken from reference TRBV5-1 and TRBJ1-5): KAGVTQTPRYLIKTRGQQVTLSCSPISGHRSVSWYQQTPGQGLQFLFEYFSETQRNKGNFPGRFSGRQFSNSRSEMNVSTLELGDSALYLCASSETGGRQPQHFGDGTRLSIL.

This clonotype came up a few times. The chain joins TRBV4-1 to TRBJ2-4; D is undetermined. Germline V gene data show CDR1 as MGHRA and CDR2 as YSYEKL. The ends were cut back, 6 bases at V and 6 bases at J, with 18 bases in the middle. CDR3 length: 15 residues. CDR3 amino acids: CASSFDAGERNIQYF. The CDR3 nucleotides read TGCGCCAGCAGTTTCGATGCAGGAGAGAGAAACATTCAGTACTTC.

There are a few counts of this clonotype. The genes are TRBV4-3 and TRBJ2-1; a weak D match, TRBD1 (6 bases). Germline loops: CDR1 LGHNA, CDR2 YSLEER. The CDR3 totals 14 residues. The ends were cut back, 0 bases at V and 5 bases at J, with 8 bases in the middle. The CDR3 DNA reads as TGCGCCAGCAGCCAAGAACAGGGCCACAATGAGCAGTTCTTC. Translating it yields CASSQEQGHNEQFF.

There are a few counts of this clonotype. The V gene is TRBV28, the J gene TRBJ2-5, with 8 positions matching TRBD2. The DNA end is a closer match to TRBJ2-7, so the J assignment may be wrong. The CDR3 has 16 amino acids. Germline V CDR1 and CDR2: MDHEN, SYDVKM. The CDR3 sequence: CASSLSPQGLVYEQYF. DNA of the CDR3: TGTGCCAGCAGTTTATCGCCCCAGGGACTAGTTTACGAGCAGTACTTC.

The sample holds one count of this clonotype. The genes are TRBV5-1 and TRBJ1-1; D uncertain. CDR3 length: 14 amino acids. Trimming removed 4 bases at V and 1 base at J, with 11 bases between. The V gene's germline CDR1 is SGHRS and CDR2 YFSETQ. The CDR3 here is CASSEGYENTEAFF. The CDR3 DNA follows: TGCGCCAGCAGCGAGGGTTACGAGAACACTGAAGCTTTCTTT. Combining the CDR3 with reference TRBV5-1 and TRBJ1-1 gives the whole variable domain KAGVTQTPRYLIKTRGQQVTLSCSPISGHRSVSWYQQTPGQGLQFLFEYFSETQRNKGNFPGRFSGRQFSNSRSEMNVSTLELGDSALYLCASSEGYENTEAFFGQGTRLTVV.

The J gene is TRBJ2-3, the V gene TRBV7-2, with D maybe TRBD2 (6 bases). Per the germline V gene, CDR1 is SGHTA and CDR2 is FQGNSA. Trimming stripped 0 bases from V and 0 bases from J, with 10 bases between. The CDR3 length is 16 residues. In DNA, the CDR3 is TGTGCCAGCAGCTTAGCGGCTAGCGTTAGCACAGATACGCAGTATTTT. Protein sequence: CASSLAASVSTDTQYF.

This clonotype was seen just once. The chain carries TRBV7-2 and TRBJ2-4; 12 bases align to TRBD2. The better agreement between TRBJ2-7 and the DNA end casts doubt on the J call. Per germline, CDR1 SGHTA and CDR2 FQGNSA. The CDR3 is made up of 16 amino acids. The CDR3 region is CASSLGSSGGGYEQYF. CDR3 coding DNA: TGTGCCAGCAGCTTAGGGTCTAGCGGGGGGGGATACGAGCAGTACTTC.

There are many counts of this clonotype. This chain joins TRBV29-1 and TRBJ2-1; TRBD2 agrees at 11 bases. The CDR3 contains 18 residues. Losses at the gene ends were 0 bases for V and 7 bases for J; bases not matched to a gene: 14. Germline lookup yields CDR1 SQVTM and CDR2 ANQGSEA. The DNA for the CDR3 is TGCAGCGTTGAAGATATGGTAGCGGGGGGGCGAATCTGTAATGAGCAGTTCTTC. As protein: CSVEDMVAGGRICNEQFF.

V gene TRBV15 combines with J gene TRBJ2-1; D is possibly TRBD1 (6 bases). Germline loops: CDR1 LNHNV, CDR2 YYDKDF (reference sequence). The ends were cut back, 0 bases at V and 14 bases at J, with 26 bases in the middle. This CDR3 has 17 amino acids. The CDR3 region is CATSRDLGQIELSKEFF. CDR3 in DNA: TGTGCCACCAGCAGAGATCTCGGACAGATAGAATTAAGTAAGGAGTTCTTC.

The gene calls are TRBV5-1 and TRBJ2-3, with 7 bases that match TRBD1. Germline-derived CDR1 and CDR2 are SGHRS and YFSETQ. The CDR3 covers 18 residues. Trimming removed 1 base from V and 0 bases from J; junction bases left unmatched: 11. The CDR3 nucleotides are TGCGCCAGCAGCTTGTGGACAGGAAACACTGCTAGCACAGATACGCAGTATTTT. It specifies CASSLWTGNTASTDTQYF.

V and J are TRBV5-1 and TRBJ2-3, with 11 bases aligning to TRBD2. Looked up from germline, CDR1 is SGHRS and CDR2 is YFSETQ. V gave up 1 base and J gave up 2 bases; unmatched junction bases: 6. The CDR3 has 17 residues. The CDR3 nucleotides are TGCGCCAGCAGCTTGATGGGACTAGCGGAGACCACAGATACGCAGTATTTT. This sequence encodes CASSLMGLAETTDTQYF.